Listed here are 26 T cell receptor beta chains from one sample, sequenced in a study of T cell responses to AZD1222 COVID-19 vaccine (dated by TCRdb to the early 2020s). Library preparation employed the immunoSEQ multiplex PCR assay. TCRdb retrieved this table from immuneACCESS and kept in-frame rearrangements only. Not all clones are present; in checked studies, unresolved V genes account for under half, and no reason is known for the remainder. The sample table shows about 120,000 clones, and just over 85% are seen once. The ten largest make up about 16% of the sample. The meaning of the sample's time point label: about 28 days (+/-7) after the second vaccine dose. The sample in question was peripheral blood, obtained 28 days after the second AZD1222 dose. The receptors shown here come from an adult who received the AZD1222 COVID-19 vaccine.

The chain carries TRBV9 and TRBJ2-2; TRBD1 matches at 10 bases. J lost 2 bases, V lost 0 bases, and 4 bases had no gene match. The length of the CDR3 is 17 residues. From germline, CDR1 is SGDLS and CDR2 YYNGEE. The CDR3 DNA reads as TGTGCCAGCAGCGTAGAGTGGACAGGGGGTAACACCGGGGAGCTGTTTTTT. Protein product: CASSVEWTGGNTGELFF. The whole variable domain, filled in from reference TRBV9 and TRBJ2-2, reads DSGVTQTPKHLITATGQRVTLRCSPRSGDLSVYWYQQSLDQGLQFLIQYYNGEERAKGNILERFSAQQFPDLHSELNLSSLELGDSALYFCASSVEWTGGNTGELFFGEGSRLTVL.

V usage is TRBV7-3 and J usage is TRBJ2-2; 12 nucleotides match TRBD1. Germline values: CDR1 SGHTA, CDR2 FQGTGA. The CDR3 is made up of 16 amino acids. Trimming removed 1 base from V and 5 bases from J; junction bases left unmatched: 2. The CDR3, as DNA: TGTGCCAGCAGCTTAATGGGACAGGGGGCAACCGGGGAGCTGTTTTTT. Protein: CASSLMGQGATGELFF.

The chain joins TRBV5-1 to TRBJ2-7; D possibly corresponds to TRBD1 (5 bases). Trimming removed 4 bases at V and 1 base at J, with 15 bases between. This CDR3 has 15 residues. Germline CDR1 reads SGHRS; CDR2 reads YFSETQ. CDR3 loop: CASSIPQVTSYEQYF. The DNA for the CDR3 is TGCGCCAGCAGCATACCACAGGTTACGTCCTACGAGCAGTACTTC.

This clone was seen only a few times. The CDR3 DNA follows: TGCGCCAGCAGCCAAGAGGGACGGCAATCCTACGAGCAGTACTTC. Translated, it gives CASSQEGRQSYEQYF. The rearrangement uses TRBV4-1 and TRBJ2-7; D possibly matches TRBD1 or TRBD2 (5 bases each). Trimming cost V 0 bases and J 1 base, with 10 bases left between them. The length of the CDR3 is 15 residues. Looked up from germline, CDR1 is MGHRA and CDR2 is YSYEKL.

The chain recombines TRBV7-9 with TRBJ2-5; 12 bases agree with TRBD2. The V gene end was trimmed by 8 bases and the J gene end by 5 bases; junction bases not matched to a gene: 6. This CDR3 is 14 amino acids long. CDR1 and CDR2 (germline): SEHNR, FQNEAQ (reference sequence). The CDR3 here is CASSSGRARETQYF. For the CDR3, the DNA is TGTGCCAGCTCTAGCGGGAGGGCCAGGGAGACCCAGTACTTC. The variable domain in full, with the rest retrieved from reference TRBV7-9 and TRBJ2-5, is DTGVSQNPRHKITKRGQNVTFRCDPISEHNRLYWYRQTLGQGPEFLTYFQNEAQLEKSRLLSDRFSAERPKGSFSTLEIQRTEQGDSAMYLCASSSGRARETQYFGPGTRLLVL.

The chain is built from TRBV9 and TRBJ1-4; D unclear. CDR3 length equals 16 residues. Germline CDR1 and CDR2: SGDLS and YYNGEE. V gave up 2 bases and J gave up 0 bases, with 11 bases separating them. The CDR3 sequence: CASSVSHKSTNEKLFF. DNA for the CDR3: TGTGCCAGCAGCGTCAGTCACAAGTCAACTAATGAAAAACTGTTTTTT.

The CDR3 region has the DNA TGTGCCAGCAGCTTCGCTGGGTGGGGCCTCACAGATACGCAGTATTTT. Encoded protein: CASSFAGWGLTDTQYF. This chain uses TRBV7-9 with TRBJ2-3; the D gene is possibly TRBD1 (5 bases). The CDR3 runs to 16 residues. Between the trimmed V and J ends, which lost 3 bases and 2 bases, there was a span of 15 bases. Looked up from germline, CDR1 is SEHNR and CDR2 is FQNEAQ (reference sequence).

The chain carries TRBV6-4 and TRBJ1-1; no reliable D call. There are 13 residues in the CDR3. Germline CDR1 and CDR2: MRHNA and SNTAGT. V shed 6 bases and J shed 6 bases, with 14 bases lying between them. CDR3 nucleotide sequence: TGTGCCAGCAGAGACCTTGATGGGGCTGAAGCTTTCTTT. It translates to CASRDLDGAEAFF.

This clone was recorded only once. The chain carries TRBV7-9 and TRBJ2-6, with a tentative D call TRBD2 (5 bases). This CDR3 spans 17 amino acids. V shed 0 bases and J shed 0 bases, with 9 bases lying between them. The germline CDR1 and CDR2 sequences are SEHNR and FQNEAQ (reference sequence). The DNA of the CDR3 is TGTGCCAGCAGCTTAGCGCGGGTAGGCTCTGGGGCCAACGTCCTGACTTTC. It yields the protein CASSLARVGSGANVLTF.

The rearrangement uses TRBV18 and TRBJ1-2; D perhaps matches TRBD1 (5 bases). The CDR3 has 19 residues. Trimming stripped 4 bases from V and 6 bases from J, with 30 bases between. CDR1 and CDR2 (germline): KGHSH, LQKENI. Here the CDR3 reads CASSRRQPGYRPEGHGYTF. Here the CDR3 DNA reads TGTGCCAGCTCACGCAGACAGCCTGGGTATAGACCCGAAGGACATGGCTACACCTTC. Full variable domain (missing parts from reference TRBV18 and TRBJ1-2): NAGVMQNPRHLVRRRGQEARLRCSPMKGHSHVYWYRQLPEEGLKFMVYLQKENIIDESGMPKERFSAEFPKEGPSILRIQQVVRGDSAAYFCASSRRQPGYRPEGHGYTFGSGTRLTVV.

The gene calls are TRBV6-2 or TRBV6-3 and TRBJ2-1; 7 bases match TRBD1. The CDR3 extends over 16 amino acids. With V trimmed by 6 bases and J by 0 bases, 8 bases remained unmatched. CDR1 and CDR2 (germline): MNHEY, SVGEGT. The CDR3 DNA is TGTGCCAGCAGCGACGACAGGGCAAGCTCCTACAATGAGCAGTTCTTC. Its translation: CASSDDRASSYNEQFF.

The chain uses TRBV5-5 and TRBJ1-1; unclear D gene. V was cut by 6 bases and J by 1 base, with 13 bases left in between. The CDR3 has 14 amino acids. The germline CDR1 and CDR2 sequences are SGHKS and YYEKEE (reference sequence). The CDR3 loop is CASTPLGRNTEAFF. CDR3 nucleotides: TGTGCCAGCACCCCGCTAGGAAGGAACACTGAAGCTTTCTTT.

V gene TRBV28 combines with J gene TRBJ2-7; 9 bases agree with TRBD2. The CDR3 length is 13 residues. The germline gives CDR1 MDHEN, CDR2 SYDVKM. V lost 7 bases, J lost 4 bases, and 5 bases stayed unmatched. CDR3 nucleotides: TGTGCCAGCAATCAAGCGGGAGGATACGAGCAGTACTTC. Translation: CASNQAGGYEQYF.

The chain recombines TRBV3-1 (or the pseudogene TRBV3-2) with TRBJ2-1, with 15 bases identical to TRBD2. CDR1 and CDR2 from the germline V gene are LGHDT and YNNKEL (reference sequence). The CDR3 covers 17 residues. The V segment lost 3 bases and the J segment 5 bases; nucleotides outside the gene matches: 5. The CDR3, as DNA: TGTGCCAGCAGCCAGGGACTAGCGGGAGGTTTCGACAATGAGCAGTTCTTC. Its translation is CASSQGLAGGFDNEQFF.

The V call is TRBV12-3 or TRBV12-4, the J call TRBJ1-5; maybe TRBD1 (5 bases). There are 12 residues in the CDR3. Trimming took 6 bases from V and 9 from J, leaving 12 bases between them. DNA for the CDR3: TGTGCCAGCAGGTCCACCGGGGGGCCCCAGCATTTT. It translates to CASRSTGGPQHF.

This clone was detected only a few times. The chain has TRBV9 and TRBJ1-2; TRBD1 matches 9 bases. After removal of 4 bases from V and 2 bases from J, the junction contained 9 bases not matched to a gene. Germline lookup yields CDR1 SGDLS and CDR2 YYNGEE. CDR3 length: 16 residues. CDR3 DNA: TGTGCCAGCAGCCCACGGTGGACAGGGGCGAACTATGGCTACACCTTC. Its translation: CASSPRWTGANYGYTF.

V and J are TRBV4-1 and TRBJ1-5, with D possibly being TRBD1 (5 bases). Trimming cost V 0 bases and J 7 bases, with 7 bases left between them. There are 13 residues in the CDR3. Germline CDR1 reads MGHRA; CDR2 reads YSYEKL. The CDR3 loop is CASSQDRGQPQHF. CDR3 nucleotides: TGCGCCAGCAGCCAAGATCGGGGGCAGCCCCAGCATTTT.

Here the CDR3 DNA reads TGTGCCAGTAGCGGTGATTCACTTCAGCCCCAGCATTTT. Its translation is CASSGDSLQPQHF. This chain joins TRBV19 and TRBJ1-5; D remains ambiguous. With 6 bases removed from V and 6 bases from J, the gap between germline ends came to 12 bases. From germline, CDR1 is LNHDA and CDR2 SQIVND (reference sequence). The CDR3 has 13 amino acids.

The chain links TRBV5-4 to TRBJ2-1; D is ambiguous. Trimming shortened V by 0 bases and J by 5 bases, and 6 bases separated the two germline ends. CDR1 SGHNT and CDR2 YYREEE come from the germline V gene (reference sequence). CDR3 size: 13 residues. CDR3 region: CASSLGFHNEQFF. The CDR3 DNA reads TGTGCCAGCAGCTTGGGATTTCACAATGAGCAGTTCTTC.

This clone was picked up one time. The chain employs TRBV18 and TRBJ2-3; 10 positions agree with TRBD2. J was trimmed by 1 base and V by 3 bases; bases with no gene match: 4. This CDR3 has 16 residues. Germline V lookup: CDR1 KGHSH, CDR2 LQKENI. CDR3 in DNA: TGTGCCAGCTCACCTCGGACTAGCGGAGGCACAGATACGCAGTATTTT. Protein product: CASSPRTSGGTDTQYF.

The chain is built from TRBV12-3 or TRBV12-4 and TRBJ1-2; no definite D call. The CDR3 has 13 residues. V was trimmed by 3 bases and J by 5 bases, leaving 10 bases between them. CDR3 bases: TGTGCCAGCAGTTTTGTCTACGGATATGGCTACACCTTC. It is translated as CASSFVYGYGYTF.

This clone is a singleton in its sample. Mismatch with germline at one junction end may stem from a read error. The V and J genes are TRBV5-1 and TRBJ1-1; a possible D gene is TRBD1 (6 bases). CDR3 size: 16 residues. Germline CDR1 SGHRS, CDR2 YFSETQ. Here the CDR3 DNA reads TGCGCCAGCAGGTTGGGGCATGGACAGTCGAACACTGAAGCTTTCTTT. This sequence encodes CASRLGHGQSNTEAFF.

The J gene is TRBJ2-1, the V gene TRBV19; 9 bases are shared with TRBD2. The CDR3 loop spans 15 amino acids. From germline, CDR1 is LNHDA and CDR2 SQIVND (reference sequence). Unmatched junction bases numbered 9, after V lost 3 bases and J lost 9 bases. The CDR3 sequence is CASSISGGRAGEQFF. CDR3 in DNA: TGTGCCAGTAGTATCTCGGGCGGGAGGGCCGGTGAGCAGTTCTTC.

The CDR3 spells CASSLLATSGRQETQYF. The DNA of the CDR3 is TGTGCCAGCAGTTTGTTAGCTACTAGCGGACGCCAAGAGACCCAGTACTTC. The rearrangement joins TRBV28 to TRBJ2-5, with 8 bases fitting TRBD2. Unmatched junction bases numbered 10, after V lost 3 bases and J lost 1 base. CDR3 length: 17 amino acids. Germline CDR1 is MDHEN and CDR2 is SYDVKM. Using reference TRBV28 and TRBJ2-5 for the parts outside the CDR3, the full variable domain is DVKVTQSSRYLVKRTGEKVFLECVQDMDHENMFWYRQDPGLGLRLIYFSYDVKMKEKGDIPEGYSVSREKKERFSLILESASTNQTSMYLCASSLLATSGRQETQYFGPGTRLLVL.

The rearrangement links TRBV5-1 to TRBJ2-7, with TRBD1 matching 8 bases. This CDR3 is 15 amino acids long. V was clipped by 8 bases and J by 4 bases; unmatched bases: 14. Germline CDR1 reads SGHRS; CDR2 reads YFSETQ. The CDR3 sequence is CASSLNTGGPYEQYF. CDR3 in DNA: TGCGCCAGTTCGTTGAACACAGGGGGGCCTTACGAGCAGTACTTC.

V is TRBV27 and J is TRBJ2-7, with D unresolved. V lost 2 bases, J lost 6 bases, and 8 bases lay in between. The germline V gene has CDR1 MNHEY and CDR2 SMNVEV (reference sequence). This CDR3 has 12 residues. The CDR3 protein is CASSLAGSEQYF. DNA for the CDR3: TGTGCCAGCAGTTTAGCAGGTTCCGAGCAGTACTTC.